The clone carrying this T cell receptor (beta chain) was seen many times. Antigen unknown. The sample originates from a study of identical twins. The V gene lost 0 bases and the J gene lost 3 bases, with 15 bases spanning the gap. The germline gives CDR1 DFQATT, CDR2 SNEGSKA (reference sequence). The CDR3 is 16 amino acids. Points from the study as a whole: Memory repertoires showed no such pattern, whereas abundant cord blood beta clonotypes carried fewer insertions. Twin sharing of out-of-frame TCR alpha was underestimated by models in monozygotic pairs.

Each CDR3 protein gets one entry after TCRdb re-called the 5' RACE reads with MiXCR. The sample has 1.5 million to 2 million distinct CDR3 sequences; around 33% are singletons. The sample was cord blood. The source of this sequence is a newborn girl in good health. This chain joins TRBV20-1 and TRBJ2-1, with no clear D. The CDR3 sequence is CSARDRFGFGYNEQFF. DNA of the CDR3: TGCAGTGCTAGAGATCGCTTCGGGTTCGGCTACAATGAGCAGTTCTTC.